This T cell receptor beta chain appears in the sequencing data of a study of cytomegalovirus exposure and HLA in healthy donors. Study-level information: Genetic ancestry analysis placed over 75% of the 400 or so donors that were genotyped in the Caucasian-associated cluster.

The V gene's germline CDR1 is MNHNS and CDR2 SASEGT. V gave up 1 base and J gave up 6 bases; unmatched junction bases: 6. The CDR3 spans 15 residues. About this clone itself: Its antigen is unknown.

PCR primers comprised 60 Vbeta and 13 Jbeta primers. Here immunoSEQ multiplex PCR was the method, and the copy in TCRdb shows in-frame clones only, minus some. The table shows about 120,000 clones, with roughly three fifths occurring only once. Study-level findings and limits: Among TCR sequences, most were rare, though some public TCRs appeared in many donors. For most TCR beta V segments, an earlier analysis put the productive rate at about 87% or about 30% of the time.

The V gene is TRBV6-1, the J gene TRBJ2-1, with TRBD2 matching 7 bases. This TCR was recovered from a woman in her forties in good health and CMV-seropositive. The sequenced material came from PBMCs. The CDR3 region is CASSEDGGGSNEQFF. As DNA, the CDR3 is TGTGCCAGCAGTGAAGACGGGGGAGGGAGCAATGAGCAGTTCTTC.